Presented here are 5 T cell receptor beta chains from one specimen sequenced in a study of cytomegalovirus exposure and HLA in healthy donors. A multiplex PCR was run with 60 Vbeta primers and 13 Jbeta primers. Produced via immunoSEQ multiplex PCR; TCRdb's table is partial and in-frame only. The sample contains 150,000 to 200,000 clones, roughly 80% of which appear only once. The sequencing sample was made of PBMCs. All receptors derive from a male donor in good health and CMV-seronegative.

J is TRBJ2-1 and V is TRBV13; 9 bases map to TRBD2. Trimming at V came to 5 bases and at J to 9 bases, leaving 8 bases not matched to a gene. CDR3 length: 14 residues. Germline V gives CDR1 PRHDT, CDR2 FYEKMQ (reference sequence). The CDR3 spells CASSTASGRTEQFF. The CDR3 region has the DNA TGTGCCAGCAGCACCGCCAGCGGGAGGACTGAGCAGTTCTTC.

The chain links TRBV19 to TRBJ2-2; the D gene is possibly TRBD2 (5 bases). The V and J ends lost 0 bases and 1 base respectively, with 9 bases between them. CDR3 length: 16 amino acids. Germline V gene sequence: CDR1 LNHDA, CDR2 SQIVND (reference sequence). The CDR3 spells CASSIDQRKNTGELFF. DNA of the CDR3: TGTGCCAGTAGTATAGATCAGCGGAAGAACACCGGGGAGCTGTTTTTT.

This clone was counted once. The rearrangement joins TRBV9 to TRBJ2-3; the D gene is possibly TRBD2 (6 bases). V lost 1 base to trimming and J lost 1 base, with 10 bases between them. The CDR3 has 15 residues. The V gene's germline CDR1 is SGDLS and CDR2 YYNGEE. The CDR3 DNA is TGTGCCAGCAGCGTACGGCCTAGCGGCACAGATACGCAGTATTTT. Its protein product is CASSVRPSGTDTQYF.

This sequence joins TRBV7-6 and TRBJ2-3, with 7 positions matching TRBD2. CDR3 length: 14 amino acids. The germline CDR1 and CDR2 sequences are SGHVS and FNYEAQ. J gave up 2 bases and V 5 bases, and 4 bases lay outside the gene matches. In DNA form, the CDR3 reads TGTGCCAGCAGCGCCGGGGGGTTCACAGATACGCAGTATTTT. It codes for CASSAGGFTDTQYF.

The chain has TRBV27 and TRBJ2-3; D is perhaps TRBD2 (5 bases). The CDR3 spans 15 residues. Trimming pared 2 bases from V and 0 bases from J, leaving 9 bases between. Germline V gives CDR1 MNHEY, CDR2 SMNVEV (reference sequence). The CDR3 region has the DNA TGTGCCAGCAGTTTAGGAGGTTTTAGCACAGATACGCAGTATTTT. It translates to CASSLGGFSTDTQYF.